Listed here are 10 T cell receptor beta chains from one sample, sequenced in a study of cytomegalovirus exposure and HLA in healthy donors. Here immunoSEQ multiplex PCR was the method, and the copy in TCRdb shows in-frame clones only, minus some. Among 260,000 or so clones listed, about 87% were seen once. Sequences were obtained from PBMCs. All receptors come from a man aged 18 to 30 in good health and CMV-seronegative.

V gene TRBV14 combines with J gene TRBJ2-3, with D perhaps TRBD1 (5 bases). The V end lost 5 bases, the J end lost 3 bases, and 12 bases lay between the germline ends. Germline CDR1 reads SGHDN; CDR2 reads FVKESK. This CDR3 is built from 14 residues. The CDR3 sequence: CASSRGLVTDTQYF. In DNA, the CDR3 is TGTGCCAGCAGCAGGGGTTTGGTGACAGATACGCAGTATTTT.

This chain joins TRBV28 and TRBJ2-7, with a tentative D call TRBD2 (6 bases). The germline V gene encodes CDR1 MDHEN and CDR2 SYDVKM. The germline V and J ends were trimmed by 9 bases and 3 bases, with 15 bases remaining between them. The CDR3 sequence is 13 residues long. The DNA for the CDR3 is TGTGCCAGTACGGGGGACGCAGACTACGAGCAGTACTTC. It translates to CASTGDADYEQYF.

In this sample, this clone turned up many times. J is TRBJ1-1 and V is TRBV5-6; TRBD1 aligns across 7 bases. Germline CDR1 SGHDT, CDR2 YYEEEE. This CDR3 has 13 amino acids. Losses at the gene ends were 5 bases for V and 3 bases for J; bases not matched to a gene: 4. CDR3 in amino acids: CASRSRGDTEAFF. The CDR3 DNA reads TGTGCCAGCAGGTCCAGGGGGGACACTGAAGCTTTCTTT.

CDR3 bases: TGCGCCAGCAGCCAAGGAGGGGAGGACAGGGGGCTTGGCTACACCTTC. This translates into CASSQGGEDRGLGYTF. V and J are TRBV4-1 and TRBJ1-2; 11 bases match TRBD1. Germline V gene lookup returns CDR1 MGHRA and CDR2 YSYEKL. There are 16 residues in the CDR3. V was clipped by 1 base and J by 7 bases; unmatched bases: 8.

This clone was picked up one time. The J gene is TRBJ1-2, the V gene TRBV6-6; 8 nucleotides match TRBD1. Germline assignment: CDR1 MNHNY and CDR2 SVGAGI (reference sequence). The CDR3 runs 14 residues. Trimming took 2 bases from V and 6 from J; bases not matched to a gene: 5. CDR3 nucleotide sequence: TGTGCCAGCAGTTACCTCAGGGGGCTGGATGGCTACACCTTC. Protein sequence: CASSYLRGLDGYTF.

Notes on this clone: Additional DNA sequences in this sample encode the identical CDR3. The gene calls are TRBV27 and TRBJ2-3, with 10 nucleotides matching TRBD2. The germline CDR1 and CDR2 sequences are MNHEY and SMNVEV (reference sequence). The CDR3 is 15 residues long. V was pared by 2 bases and J by 3 bases, with 2 bases of the junction left unmatched. The DNA for the CDR3 is TGTGCCAGCAGTTTAAGGACTAGCGGTACAGATACGCAGTATTTT. It codes for CASSLRTSGTDTQYF.

This chain joins TRBV7-9 and TRBJ2-1; 7 nucleotides agree with TRBD1. Trimming took 4 bases from V and 0 from J; bases not matched to a gene: 3. This CDR3 has 15 amino acids. CDR1 and CDR2 (germline): SEHNR, FQNEAQ (reference sequence). This chain's CDR3 is CASSSDRLSYNEQFF. CDR3 DNA sequence: TGTGCCAGCAGCTCGGACAGGCTCTCCTACAATGAGCAGTTCTTC.

This clone was counted once. The identical CDR3 is also encoded by other nucleotide sequences in the sample. V gene TRBV9 combines with J gene TRBJ2-7; 10 bases align to TRBD1. Trimming removed 8 bases from V and 4 bases from J; junction bases left unmatched: 6. Germline CDR1 reads SGDLS; CDR2 reads YYNGEE. This CDR3 contains 13 residues. CDR3 in amino acids: CASSPGQGYEQYF. In DNA form, the CDR3 reads TGTGCCAGTAGCCCGGGACAGGGGTACGAGCAGTACTTC.

CDR3 sequence reads: CASRLTLNYGYTF. CDR3 nucleotide sequence: TGTGCCAGCAGACTTACCCTTAACTATGGCTACACCTTC. This sequence joins TRBV6-5 and TRBJ1-2; D ambiguous. Looked up from germline, CDR1 is MNHEY and CDR2 is SVGAGI. The length of the CDR3 is 13 residues. V lost 6 bases and J lost 1, with 9 bases in between.

This chain connects TRBV28 to TRBJ2-2; D uncertain. Trimming shortened V by 3 bases and J by 7 bases, and 3 bases separated the two germline ends. CDR1 and CDR2 from the germline V gene are MDHEN and SYDVKM. The CDR3 loop spans 11 amino acids. CDR3: CASSFFGELFF. The DNA of the CDR3 is TGTGCCAGCAGTTTCTTCGGGGAGCTGTTTTTT. Combining the CDR3 with reference TRBV28 and TRBJ2-2 gives the whole variable domain DVKVTQSSRYLVKRTGEKVFLECVQDMDHENMFWYRQDPGLGLRLIYFSYDVKMKEKGDIPEGYSVSREKKERFSLILESASTNQTSMYLCASSFFGELFFGEGSRLTVL.